The clone carrying this T cell receptor beta chain showed up just a few times. The sample originates from a study of patients and donors after allogeneic stem cell transplantation. The CDR3 runs 13 residues. V gave up 4 bases and J gave up 0 bases, with 6 bases separating them. From germline, CDR1 is SGDLS and CDR2 YYNGEE. MiXCR was run by TCRdb on the RT-PCR reads, yielding one entry per CDR3 protein. Among approximately 200,000 distinct CDR3 sequences listed, roughly 38% were seen once. Sequenced: blood, either unsorted or a sorted T cell fraction (not recorded which). The origin of this receptor is a human donor who was either an allogeneic HSCT recipient or a stem cell or donor lymphocyte infusion donor (not recorded which). It is not recorded whose cells these are; they may come from a transplant donor. This chain connects TRBV9 to TRBJ2-3, with unresolved D. The CDR3 protein is CASSKISTDTQYF. The CDR3 coding sequence is TGTGCCAGCAGCAAGATTAGCACAGATACGCAGTATTTT.